Listed here is a single TCR beta chain. The length of the CDR3 is 14 residues. CDR1 and CDR2 (germline): LNHDA, SQIVND (reference sequence). The germline V and J ends were trimmed by 4 bases and 2 bases, with 9 bases remaining between them. The sample belongs to a study of blood T cell repertoires in COVID-19. Study background: Collection of acute and convalescent COVID-19 samples took place in the United States, Italy and Spain. The analysed material was cDNA or gDNA that came from T cells, B-cell-depleted T cells, or PBMCs.

The assay was immunoSEQ multiplex PCR, and TCRdb's table has in-frame clones only and misses some. Among around 80,000 clones listed, 80% were seen once. Seattle-derived patients entered the study during active infection and were followed longitudinally. Sequencing was performed on peripheral blood. The chain combines TRBV19 with TRBJ1-5, with a tentative D call TRBD1 (5 bases). This TCR was recovered from a middle-aged man with COVID-19, enrolled during active disease. The CDR3 sequence: CASSTGIGNQPQHF. CDR3 sequence (DNA): TGTGCCAGTAGTACAGGGATCGGCAATCAGCCCCAGCATTTT.